At least ten counts were recorded for the clone carrying this TCR beta chain. Its target is unknown. Per-sample yields of isolated PBMCs were at least 6 million. The data were taken from a study of blood T cells in healthy people across ages. Findings and limits, study-wide: The study regarded diversity estimates from one million T cells as underestimates. Expanded clonotype shifts may have been confounded, as the donors had an unknown CMV status.

Germline CDR1 and CDR2: SGHTA and FQGNSA. The CDR3 totals 16 residues. V lost 5 bases and J lost 1, with 17 bases in between. PCR was performed a second time for about 7 to 12 cycles using a sample-barcoded 5' primer and a J-beta primer mix. One entry per CDR3 protein results from TCRdb running MiXCR on the 5' RACE reads. The data contain around 900,000 distinct CDR3 sequences, 29% of them seen just once; the ten biggest clones take up around 16%. The sequenced sample consisted of blood. The TCR comes from a woman aged 80 or over in good health. The chain uses TRBV7-2 and TRBJ2-5; possibly TRBD1 for D (8 bases). The CDR3 protein is CASSSNRGGVQETQYF. DNA of the CDR3: TGTGCCAGCAGCAGTAACAGGGGGGGGGTCCAAGAGACCCAGTACTTC.